The rows below give T cell receptor beta chains drawn from one sample of a study of T-cell memory formation after mild COVID-19. TCRdb used MiXCR to reprocess the 5' RACE reads, holding one entry per CDR3 protein. The profile shows fewer than 700,000 distinct CDR3 sequences, under 20% of them singletons. The sample consisted of PBMCs or a T cell subset sorted from them (not recorded which). The receptors come from an adult woman who had mild COVID-19 (a few samples of this study predate the infection). Cell type and time point are not known. CDR3s include the opening cysteine and the closing phenylalanine or tryptophan. A D gene is named only where the DNA matches it firmly. Expanded clones are given a class, and other clones once, few, many or no size at all.

>.|TRBJ1-5|.|TRBV7-2
TGTGCCAGCAGCACGGTGGGAGGGGGTTTCAATCAGCCCCAGCATTTT
CASSTVGGGFNQPQHF
>.|TRBJ1-5|TRBD1|TRBV20-1
TGCAGTGCCGATGTCGACCTAGCACCGGGGACAGCGCCTAACCAGCCCCAGCATTTT
CSADVDLAPGTAPNQPQHF
>few|TRBJ1-1|.|TRBV21-1
TGTGCCAGCAGCCCCTCGGGGGGATCAAAAGAAGCTTTCTTT
CASSPSGGSKEAFF
>.|TRBJ2-3|TRBD1|TRBV6-2/TRBV6-3
TGTGCCAGCAGTTACTCGACAGGGAATACGCAGTATTTT
CASSYSTGNTQYF
>.|TRBJ2-2|.|TRBV24-1
TGTGCCACCAGTGATTTTTCCCGGGAGCTGTTTTTT
CATSDFSRELFF
>few|TRBJ2-5|.|TRBV10-3
TGTGCCATCAGTGAGTCGATAGGCGGCCCGACCCAGTACTTC
CAISESIGGPTQYF
>.|TRBJ1-2|TRBD1|TRBV7-9
TGTGCCAGCAGCTCCGGACAGGCAAAAATCTATGGCTACACCTTC
CASSSGQAKIYGYTF
>few|TRBJ2-1|.|TRBV10-3
TGTGCCATCAGTGAGGACACGGCCGACCCCAAAAATGAGCAGTTCTTC
CAISEDTADPKNEQFF
>few|TRBJ2-1|TRBD2|TRBV9
TGTGCCAGCAGCGTAGCGGGGGGTCTCTACAATGAGCAGTTCTTC
CASSVAGGLYNEQFF
>few|TRBJ2-7|.|TRBV4-3
TGCGCCAGCAGCCGAAACCCCTCCTACGAGCAGTACTTC
CASSRNPSYEQYF
>few|TRBJ2-5|.|TRBV6-5
TGTGCCAGCAGTTACTCGGTTACAGGGGAGACCCAGTACTTC
CASSYSVTGETQYF
>.|TRBJ1-2|.|TRBV12-3/TRBV12-4
TGTGCCAGCAGTCGGGACGGAATCTATGGCTACACCTTC
CASSRDGIYGYTF
>.|TRBJ2-3|.|TRBV9
TGTGCCAGCAGCACCATACACCTAGTCACAGATACGCAGTATTTT
CASSTIHLVTDTQYF
>.|TRBJ2-2|.|TRBV7-6
TGTGCCAGCAGCACACCCGGGGAGACCGGGGAGCTGTTTTTT
CASSTPGETGELFF
>many|TRBJ2-1|.|TRBV7-8
TGTGCCAGCAGCTCACACAGGTTACGCTCCTACAATGAGCAGTTCTTC
CASSSHRLRSYNEQFF
>many|TRBJ2-3|.|TRBV24-1
TGTGCCACCGCCAACACAGATACGCAGTATTTT
CATANTDTQYF
>many|TRBJ1-1|.|TRBV7-3
TGTGCCAGCAGCTTATGGAGGGACACTGAAGCTTTCTTT
CASSLWRDTEAFF
>few|TRBJ2-1|TRBD2|TRBV7-9
TGTGCCAGCAGCTTAGCGGGACTAGCGGGAGCAGTCGGCAATGAGCAGTTCTTC
CASSLAGLAGAVGNEQFF
>few|TRBJ2-1|.|TRBV19
TGTGCCAGTAGTATTGCTCCAGTCTCCTACAATGAGCAGTTCTTC
CASSIAPVSYNEQFF
>few|TRBJ2-1|.|TRBV19
TGTGCCAGTAGTTCGGACTGGCGGTATGAGCAGTTCTTC
CASSSDWRYEQFF
>.|TRBJ2-1|TRBD2|TRBV24-1
TGTGCCACCAGTGATCCCTCGACTAGCGGGAGTGTAATAGGGCAGTTCTTC
CATSDPSTSGSVIGQFF
>few|TRBJ2-7|TRBD1|TRBV5-5
TGTGCCAGCAGCTTGGAGGGGGGACAGGTTGACTCGCAGTACTTC
CASSLEGGQVDSQYF
>few|TRBJ2-2|TRBD2|TRBV5-1
TGCGCCAGCAGCAGCTCACTAGCGGGAGGACAGAGCGACACCGGGGAGCTGTTTTTT
CASSSSLAGGQSDTGELFF
>.|TRBJ2-1|.|TRBV9
TGTGCCAGCAGCGTAGACTTAGGGGCCAATGAGCAGTTCTTC
CASSVDLGANEQFF
>.|TRBJ2-7|.|TRBV7-9
TGTGCCAGCAGCTTAGTGGGCCGAACCTACGAGCAGTACTTC
CASSLVGRTYEQYF
>.|TRBJ2-1|TRBD1|TRBV7-9
TGTGCCACTCCCCCCCCGGACAGGGTTGACGAGCAGTTCTTC
CATPPPDRVDEQFF
>many|TRBJ1-1|.|TRBV7-3
TGTGCCAGCAGCTCGGCGGGACTCGGGAACACTGAAGCTTTCTTT
CASSSAGLGNTEAFF
>few|TRBJ2-6|.|TRBV7-2
TGTGCCAGCACCCTCGGGGGGGCCAACGTCCTGACTTTC
CASTLGGANVLTF
>.|TRBJ1-4|TRBD1|TRBV20-1
TGCAGTGTCCCTTCCAGAGGACAGGGTTTCGTGGCTAATGAAAAACTGTTTTTT
CSVPSRGQGFVANEKLFF
>few|TRBJ2-7|.|TRBV24-1
TGTGCCACCAGTGATGCCAGCTCCTACGAGCAGTACTTC
CATSDASSYEQYF
>few|TRBJ1-5|TRBD1|TRBV15
TGTGCCACTAAATCGGACAGGGGCAATCAGCCCCAGCATTTT
CATKSDRGNQPQHF
>many|TRBJ2-2|.|TRBV5-4
TGTGCCAGCAGCGGCGGGACAGCCGGGGAGCTGTTTTTT
CASSGGTAGELFF
>.|TRBJ2-1|TRBD2|TRBV20-1
TGCAGTGCTAGGTTTACCGGGACTAGCGGGCCCGATGAGCAGTTCTTC
CSARFTGTSGPDEQFF
>few|TRBJ2-1|.|TRBV7-9
TGTGCCAGCAGCCCTTACAGGGATGAGCAGTTCTTC
CASSPYRDEQFF
>.|TRBJ2-1|.|TRBV19
TGTGCCAGTAGTGACCAGGGGATCTACAATGAGCAGTTCTTC
CASSDQGIYNEQFF
>.|TRBJ2-7|.|TRBV4-3
TGCGCCAGCAGCCCCGAGAGGAGCTCCTACGAGCAGTACTTC
CASSPERSSYEQYF
>.|TRBJ1-5|TRBD1|TRBV12-3/TRBV12-4
TGTGCCAGCAGTTTGTTGGTCGACAGGGCCAGCAATCAGCCCCAGCATTTT
CASSLLVDRASNQPQHF
>.|TRBJ2-3|TRBD2|TRBV7-2
TGTGCCAGCAGCTTAGCTGGGCGGGGGACGCAGTATTTT
CASSLAGRGTQYF
>.|TRBJ2-5|TRBD1|TRBV3-1
TGTGCCAGCACCTGGGGACAGGGGGCTGTGGAGACCCAGTACTTC
CASTWGQGAVETQYF
>many|TRBJ2-3|TRBD2|TRBV29-1
TGCAGCGGGCGAAGACTAGCGGGAGAAGCAGATACGCAGTATTTT
CSGRRLAGEADTQYF
>.|TRBJ2-1|.|TRBV4-1
TGCGCCAGCAGCCAAATTGACGGAGGTACCTACAATGAGCAGTTCTTC
CASSQIDGGTYNEQFF
>.|TRBJ2-1|TRBD2|TRBV4-1
TGCGCCAGCAGCCTCCGCGAGACTAGCGCCTACAATGAGCAGTTCTTC
CASSLRETSAYNEQFF
>.|TRBJ1-2|.|TRBV27
TGTGCCAGCAGCAACAGTGTACTTGAGGGCTACACCTTC
CASSNSVLEGYTF
>few|TRBJ1-1|.|TRBV7-8
TGTGCCAGCAGCTTGCTATTATGGGCAGGGGAGGAAAGGACTGAAGCTTTCTTT
CASSLLLWAGEERTEAFF